The following is a T cell receptor beta chain sequence with its context. The sample comes from a study of blood T cell repertoires in COVID-19. Overall study: The cDNA or gDNA used as material had been derived from T cells, B-cell-depleted T cells, or PBMCs.

V lost 0 bases, J lost 9 bases, and 12 bases lay in between. CDR3 length: 15 residues. Germline loops: CDR1 LNHNV, CDR2 YYDKDF (reference sequence). Authors' data handling: The assay estimated nucleated cells by amplifying reference gene primers. TCRdb keeps only in-frame clones here, not all; method: immunoSEQ multiplex PCR. The DNA was the basis for D and trimming; V, J and clone size are from that table. The sample consists of 85,000 to 95,000 clones, around 88% of them appearing once. What was sequenced was peripheral blood. V and J are TRBV15 and TRBJ1-6; a weak D match, TRBD1 (6 bases). The sequence came from a woman older than 75 with acute or convalescent COVID-19. The CDR3 is CATSRDQGILSPLHF. The CDR3 nucleotides read TGTGCCACCAGCAGAGATCAGGGGATTCTTTCACCCCTCCACTTT.